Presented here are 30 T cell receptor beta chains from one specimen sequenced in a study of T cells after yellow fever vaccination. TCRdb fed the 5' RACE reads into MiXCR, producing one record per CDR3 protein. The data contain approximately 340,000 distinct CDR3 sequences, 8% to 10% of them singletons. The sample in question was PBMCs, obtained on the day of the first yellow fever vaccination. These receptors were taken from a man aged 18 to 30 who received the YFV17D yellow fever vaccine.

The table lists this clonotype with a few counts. CDR3 nucleotide sequence: TGTGCCAGCAGCCCCGGAGCGGGGGTCTCCTACAATGAGCAGTTCTTC. It codes for CASSPGAGVSYNEQFF. The rearrangement uses TRBV4-2 and TRBJ2-1, with 8 nucleotides matching TRBD2. After removal of 4 bases from V and 0 bases from J, the junction contained 5 bases not matched to a gene. The germline V gene encodes CDR1 LGHNA and CDR2 YNFKEQ. CDR3 length equals 16 residues.

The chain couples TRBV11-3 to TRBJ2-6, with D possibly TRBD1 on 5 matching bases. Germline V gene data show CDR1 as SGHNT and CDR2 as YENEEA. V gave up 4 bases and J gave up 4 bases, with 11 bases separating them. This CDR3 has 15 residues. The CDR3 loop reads CASSSGPSGANVLTF. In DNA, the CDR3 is TGTGCCAGCAGCTCAGGGCCTTCCGGGGCCAACGTCCTGACTTTC.

CDR3 sequence: CASSVLSGELFF. Written as DNA, the CDR3 is TGTGCCAGCAGCGTATTGTCCGGGGAGCTGTTTTTT. The rearrangement joins TRBV9 to TRBJ2-2; D gene unclear. The CDR3 sequence is 12 residues long. Germline values: CDR1 SGDLS, CDR2 YYNGEE. Trimming removed 1 base at V and 6 bases at J, with 4 bases between.

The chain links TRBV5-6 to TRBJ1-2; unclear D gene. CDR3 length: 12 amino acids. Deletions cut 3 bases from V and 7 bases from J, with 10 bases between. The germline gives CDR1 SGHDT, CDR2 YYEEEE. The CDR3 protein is CASSSLSLGYTF. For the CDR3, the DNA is TGTGCCAGCAGCTCCCTTTCCCTTGGCTACACCTTC. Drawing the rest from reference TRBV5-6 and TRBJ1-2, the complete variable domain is DAGVTQSPTHLIKTRGQQVTLRCSPKSGHDTVSWYQQALGQGPQFIFQYYEEEERQRGNFPDRFSGHQFPNYSSELNVNALLLGDSALYLCASSSLSLGYTFGSGTRLTVV.

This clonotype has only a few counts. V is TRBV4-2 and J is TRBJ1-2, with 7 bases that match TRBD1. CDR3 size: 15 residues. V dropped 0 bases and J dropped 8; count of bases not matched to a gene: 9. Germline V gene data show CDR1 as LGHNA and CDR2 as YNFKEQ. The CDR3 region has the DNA TGTGCCAGCAGCCAAGACCCCGGGGACAGAGCGGGCTACACCTTC. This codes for CASSQDPGDRAGYTF.

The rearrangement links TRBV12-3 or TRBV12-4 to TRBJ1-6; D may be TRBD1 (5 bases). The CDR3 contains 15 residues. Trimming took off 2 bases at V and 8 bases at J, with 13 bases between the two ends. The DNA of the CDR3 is TGTGCCAGCAGTTTAACAGCCAGAGGGGATTCACCCCTCCACTTT. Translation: CASSLTARGDSPLHF.

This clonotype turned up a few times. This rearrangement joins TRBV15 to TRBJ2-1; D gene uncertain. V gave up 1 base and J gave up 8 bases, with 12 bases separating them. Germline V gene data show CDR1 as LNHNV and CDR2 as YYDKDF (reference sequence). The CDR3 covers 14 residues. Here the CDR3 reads CATSRGQASDEQFF. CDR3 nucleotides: TGTGCCACCAGCAGAGGACAAGCTTCCGATGAGCAGTTCTTC.

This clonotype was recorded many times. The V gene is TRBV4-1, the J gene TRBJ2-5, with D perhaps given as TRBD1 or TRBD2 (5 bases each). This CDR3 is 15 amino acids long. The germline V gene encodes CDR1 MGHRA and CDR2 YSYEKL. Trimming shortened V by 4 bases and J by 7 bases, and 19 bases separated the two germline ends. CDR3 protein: CASSRLVGTSWTQYF. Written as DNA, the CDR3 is TGCGCCAGCAGCCGCTTAGTGGGGACCTCTTGGACCCAGTACTTC.

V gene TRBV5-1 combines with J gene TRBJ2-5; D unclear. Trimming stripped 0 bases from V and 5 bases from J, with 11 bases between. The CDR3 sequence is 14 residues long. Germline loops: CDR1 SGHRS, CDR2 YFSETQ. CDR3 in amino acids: CASSLESFGETQYF. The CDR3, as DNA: TGCGCCAGCAGCTTGGAGTCTTTTGGGGAGACCCAGTACTTC.

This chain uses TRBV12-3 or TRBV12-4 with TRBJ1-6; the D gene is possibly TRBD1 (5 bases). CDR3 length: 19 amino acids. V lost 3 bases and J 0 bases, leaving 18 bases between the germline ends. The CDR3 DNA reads TGTGCCAGCAGTTTTTCCAGGGTCAACCAAGACTCCTATAATTCACCCCTCCACTTT. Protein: CASSFSRVNQDSYNSPLHF.

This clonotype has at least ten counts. In nucleotides, the CDR3 is TGTGCCAGCAGTGAACGGGACAGATTGAACACTGAAGCTTTCTTT. As protein: CASSERDRLNTEAFF. The V call is TRBV25-1, the J call TRBJ1-1; 7 bases match TRBD1. V gave up 2 bases and J gave up 0 bases; unmatched junction bases: 3. This CDR3 is built from 15 residues. The germline CDR1 and CDR2 sequences are MGHDK and SYGVNS.

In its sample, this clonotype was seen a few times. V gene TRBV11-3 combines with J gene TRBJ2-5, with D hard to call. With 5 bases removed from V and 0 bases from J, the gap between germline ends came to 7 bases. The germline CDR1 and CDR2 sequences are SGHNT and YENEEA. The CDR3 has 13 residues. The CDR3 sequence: CASSPSHQETQYF. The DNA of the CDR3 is TGTGCCAGCAGCCCCTCTCACCAAGAGACCCAGTACTTC.

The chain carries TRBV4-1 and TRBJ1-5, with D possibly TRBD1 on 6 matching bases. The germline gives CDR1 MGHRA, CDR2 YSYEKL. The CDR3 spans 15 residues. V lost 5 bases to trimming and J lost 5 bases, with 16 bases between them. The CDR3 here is CASSYPGTRYQPQHF. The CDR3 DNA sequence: TGCGCCAGCAGCTATCCCGGGACACGGTATCAGCCCCAGCATTTT.

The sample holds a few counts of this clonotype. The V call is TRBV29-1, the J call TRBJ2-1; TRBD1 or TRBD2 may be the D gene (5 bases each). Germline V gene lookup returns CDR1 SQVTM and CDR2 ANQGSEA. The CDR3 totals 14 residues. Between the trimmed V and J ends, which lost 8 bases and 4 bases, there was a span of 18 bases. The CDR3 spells CSFRGRPFYNEQFF. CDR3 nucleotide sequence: TGCAGCTTTCGGGGCAGACCCTTTTACAATGAGCAGTTCTTC.

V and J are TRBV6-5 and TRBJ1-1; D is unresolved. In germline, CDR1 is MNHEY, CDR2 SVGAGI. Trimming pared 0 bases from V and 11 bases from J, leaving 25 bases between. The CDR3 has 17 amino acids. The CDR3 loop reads CASSYSMGGPDKFWAFF. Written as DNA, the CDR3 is TGTGCCAGCAGTTACTCGATGGGTGGACCGGATAAATTCTGGGCTTTCTTT.

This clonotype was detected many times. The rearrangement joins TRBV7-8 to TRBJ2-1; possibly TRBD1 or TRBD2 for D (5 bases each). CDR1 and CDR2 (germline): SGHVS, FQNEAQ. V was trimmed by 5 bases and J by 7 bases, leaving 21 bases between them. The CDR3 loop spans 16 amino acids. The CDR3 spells CASSPREEGLTNEQFF. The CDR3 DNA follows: TGTGCCAGCAGCCCACGGGAAGAGGGGCTGACTAATGAGCAGTTCTTC.

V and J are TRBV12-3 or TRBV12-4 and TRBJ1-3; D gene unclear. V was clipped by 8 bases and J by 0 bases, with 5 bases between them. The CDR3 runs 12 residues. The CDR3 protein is CASLPSGNTIYF. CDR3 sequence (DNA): TGTGCCAGCTTACCCTCTGGAAACACCATATATTTT.

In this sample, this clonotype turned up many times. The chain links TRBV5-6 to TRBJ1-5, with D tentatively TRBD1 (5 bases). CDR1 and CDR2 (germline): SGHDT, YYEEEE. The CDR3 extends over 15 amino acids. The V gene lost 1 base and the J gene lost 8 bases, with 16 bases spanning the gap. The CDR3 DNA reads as TGTGCCAGCAGCTTGCAGGGATACGGTAGGGAGCCCCAGCATTTT. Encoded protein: CASSLQGYGREPQHF.

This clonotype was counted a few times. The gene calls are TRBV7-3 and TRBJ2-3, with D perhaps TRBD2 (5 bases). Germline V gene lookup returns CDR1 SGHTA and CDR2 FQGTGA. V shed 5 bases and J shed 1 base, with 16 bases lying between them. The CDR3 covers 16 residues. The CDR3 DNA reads TGTGCCAGCAGCCGAGTAGGGCGGGCTGGCACAGATACGCAGTATTTT. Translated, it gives CASSRVGRAGTDTQYF.

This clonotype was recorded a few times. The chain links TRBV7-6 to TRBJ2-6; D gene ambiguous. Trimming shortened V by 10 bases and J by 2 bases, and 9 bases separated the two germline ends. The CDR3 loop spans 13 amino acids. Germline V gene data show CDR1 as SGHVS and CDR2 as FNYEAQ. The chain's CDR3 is CAIHNPGANVLTF. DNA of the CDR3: TGTGCCATCCACAATCCTGGGGCCAACGTCCTGACTTTC.

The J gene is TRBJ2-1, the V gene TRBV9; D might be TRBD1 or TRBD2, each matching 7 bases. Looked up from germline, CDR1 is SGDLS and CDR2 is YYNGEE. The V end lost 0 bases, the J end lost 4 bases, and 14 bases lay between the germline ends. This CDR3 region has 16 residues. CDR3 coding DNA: TGTGCCAGCAGCGTAGGGGAGGGGGCCCCTTACAATGAGCAGTTCTTC. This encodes CASSVGEGAPYNEQFF.

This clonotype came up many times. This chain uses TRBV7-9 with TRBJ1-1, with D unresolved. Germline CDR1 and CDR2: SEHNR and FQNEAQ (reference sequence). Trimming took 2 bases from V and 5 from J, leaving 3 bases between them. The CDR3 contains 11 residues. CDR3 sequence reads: CASSLKTEAFF. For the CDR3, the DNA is TGTGCCAGCAGCTTAAAGACTGAAGCTTTCTTT.

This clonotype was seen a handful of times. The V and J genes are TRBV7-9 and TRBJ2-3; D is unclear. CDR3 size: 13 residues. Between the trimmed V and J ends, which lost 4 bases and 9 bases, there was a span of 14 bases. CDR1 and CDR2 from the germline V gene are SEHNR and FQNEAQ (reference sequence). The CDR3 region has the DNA TGTGCCAGCAGCTCGGCGATCGAGCAAACGCAGTATTTT. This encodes CASSSAIEQTQYF.

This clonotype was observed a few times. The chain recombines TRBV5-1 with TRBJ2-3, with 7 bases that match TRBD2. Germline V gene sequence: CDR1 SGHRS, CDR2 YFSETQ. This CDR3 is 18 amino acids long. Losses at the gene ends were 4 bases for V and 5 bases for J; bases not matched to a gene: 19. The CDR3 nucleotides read TGCGCCAGCAGCGATCGGGGCCTAGCGGACTCATTCGGAGATACGCAGTATTTT. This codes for CASSDRGLADSFGDTQYF. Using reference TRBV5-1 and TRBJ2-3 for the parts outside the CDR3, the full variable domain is KAGVTQTPRYLIKTRGQQVTLSCSPISGHRSVSWYQQTPGQGLQFLFEYFSETQRNKGNFPGRFSGRQFSNSRSEMNVSTLELGDSALYLCASSDRGLADSFGDTQYFGPGTRLTVL.

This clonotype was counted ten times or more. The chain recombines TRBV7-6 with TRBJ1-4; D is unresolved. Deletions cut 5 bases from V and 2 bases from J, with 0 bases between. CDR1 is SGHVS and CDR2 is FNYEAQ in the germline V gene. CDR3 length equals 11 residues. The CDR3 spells CASSTNEKLFF. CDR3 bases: TGTGCCAGCAGCACTAATGAAAAACTGTTTTTT.

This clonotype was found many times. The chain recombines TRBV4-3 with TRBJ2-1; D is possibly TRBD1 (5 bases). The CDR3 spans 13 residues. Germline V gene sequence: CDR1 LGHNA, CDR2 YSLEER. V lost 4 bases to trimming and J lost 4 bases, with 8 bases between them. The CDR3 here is CASSPTAYNEQFF. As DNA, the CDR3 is TGCGCCAGCAGCCCGACAGCTTACAATGAGCAGTTCTTC.

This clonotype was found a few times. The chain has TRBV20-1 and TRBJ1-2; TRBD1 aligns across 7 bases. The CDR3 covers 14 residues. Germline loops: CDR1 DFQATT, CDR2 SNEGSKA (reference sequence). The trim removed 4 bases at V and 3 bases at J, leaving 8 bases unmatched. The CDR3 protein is CSAKAYRGDYGYTF. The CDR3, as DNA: TGCAGTGCTAAGGCATACAGGGGAGACTATGGCTACACCTTC.

The CDR3 DNA reads TGTGCCAGCAGCCTTCGGACGGGAGGCTACACCTTC. It codes for CASSLRTGGYTF. This chain connects TRBV5-6 to TRBJ1-2; no definite D call. Between the trimmed V and J ends, which lost 4 bases and 8 bases, there was a span of 12 bases. CDR3 length: 12 amino acids. The germline CDR1 and CDR2 sequences are SGHDT and YYEEEE.

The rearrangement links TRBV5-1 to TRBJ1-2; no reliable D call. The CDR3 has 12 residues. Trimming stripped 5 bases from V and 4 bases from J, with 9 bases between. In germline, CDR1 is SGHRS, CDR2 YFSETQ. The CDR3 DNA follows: TGCGCCAGCAGAACGGACCTCTATGGCTACACCTTC. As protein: CASRTDLYGYTF.

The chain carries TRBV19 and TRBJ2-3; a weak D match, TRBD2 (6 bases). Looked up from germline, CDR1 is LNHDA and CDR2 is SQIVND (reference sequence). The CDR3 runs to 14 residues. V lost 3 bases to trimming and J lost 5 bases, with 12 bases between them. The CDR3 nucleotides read TGTGCCAGTAGTATGGGACTTAGTTTAGATACGCAGTATTTT. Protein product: CASSMGLSLDTQYF.